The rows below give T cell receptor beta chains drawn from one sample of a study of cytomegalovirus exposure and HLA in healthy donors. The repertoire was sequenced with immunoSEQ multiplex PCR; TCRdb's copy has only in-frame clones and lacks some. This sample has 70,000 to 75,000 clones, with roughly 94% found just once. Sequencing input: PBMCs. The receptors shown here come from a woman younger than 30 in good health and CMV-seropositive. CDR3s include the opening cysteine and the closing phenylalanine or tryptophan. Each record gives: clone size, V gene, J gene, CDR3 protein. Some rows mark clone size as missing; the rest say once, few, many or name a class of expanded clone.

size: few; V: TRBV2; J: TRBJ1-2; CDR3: CASSEQVRYGYTF
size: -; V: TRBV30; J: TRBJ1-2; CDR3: CAWSPSGGNYGYTF
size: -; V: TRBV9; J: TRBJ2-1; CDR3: CASSVDSPAGYNEQFF
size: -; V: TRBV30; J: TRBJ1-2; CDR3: CAWSVGSGGYTF
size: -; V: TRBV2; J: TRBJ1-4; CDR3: CASSEAKGGPPRTNEKLFF
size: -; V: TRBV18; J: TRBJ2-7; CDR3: CASSIGQGGEQYF
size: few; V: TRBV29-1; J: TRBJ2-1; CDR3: CSTTSGSDEQFF
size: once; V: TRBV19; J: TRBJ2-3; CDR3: CASSNQREPIAPSTDTQYF
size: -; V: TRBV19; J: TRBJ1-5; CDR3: CASRGQGTSNQPQHF
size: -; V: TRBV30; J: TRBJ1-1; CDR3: CAWELLNTEAFF
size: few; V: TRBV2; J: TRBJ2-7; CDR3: CASRPAVGTGKGQYF
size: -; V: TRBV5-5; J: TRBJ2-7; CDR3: CASSDHRRGRDVDYEQYF
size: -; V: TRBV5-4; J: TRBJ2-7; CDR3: CASSLATAGTNLF
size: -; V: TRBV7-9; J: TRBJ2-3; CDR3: CASREGRVSTDTQYF
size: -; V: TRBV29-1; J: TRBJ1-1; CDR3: CSVEGFGGVYTEAFF
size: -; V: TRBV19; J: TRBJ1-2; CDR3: CASSIDSHYGYTF
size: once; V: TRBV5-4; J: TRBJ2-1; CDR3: CASSFPDGVHGQFF
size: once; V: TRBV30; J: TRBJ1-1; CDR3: CAWKLMNTEAFF
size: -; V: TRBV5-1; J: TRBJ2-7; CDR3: CASSFTGDYEQYF
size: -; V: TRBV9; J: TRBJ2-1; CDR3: CASSAPSSGEQFF
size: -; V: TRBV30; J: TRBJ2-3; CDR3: CAWSRLAGGETQYF
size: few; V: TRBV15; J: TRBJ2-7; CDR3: CATSRAAGYEQYF
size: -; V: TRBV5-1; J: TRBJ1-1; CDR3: CASSLGQVFLNTEAFF
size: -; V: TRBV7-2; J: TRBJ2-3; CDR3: CASSLAFAGRSTDTQYF
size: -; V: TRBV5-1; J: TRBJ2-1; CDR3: CASSVWTGDNEQFF
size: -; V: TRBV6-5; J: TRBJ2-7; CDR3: CASKEAPSSYEQYF
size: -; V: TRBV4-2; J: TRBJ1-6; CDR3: CASSLEGGYNSPLHF
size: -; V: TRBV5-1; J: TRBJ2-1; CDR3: CASSPQRGGNEQFF
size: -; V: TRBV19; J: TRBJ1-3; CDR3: CASSVSGTAIRGNTIYF
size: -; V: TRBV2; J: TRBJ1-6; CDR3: CASMRGGGVRDSPLHF
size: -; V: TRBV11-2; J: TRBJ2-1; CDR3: CASSGGRATEQFF
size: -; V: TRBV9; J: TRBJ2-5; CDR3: CASSVEGLPFVETQYF
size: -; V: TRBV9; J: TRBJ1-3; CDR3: CASSVGALSSGNTIYF
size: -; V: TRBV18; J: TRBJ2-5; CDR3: CASSPTDRTSLDQYF
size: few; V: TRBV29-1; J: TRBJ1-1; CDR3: CSVDTAGYGAFF
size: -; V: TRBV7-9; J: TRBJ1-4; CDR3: CASSFGQGALANEKLFF
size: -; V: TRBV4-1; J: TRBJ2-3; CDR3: CASARGPVTDTQYF
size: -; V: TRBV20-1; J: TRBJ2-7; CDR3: CSASPLDEQYF
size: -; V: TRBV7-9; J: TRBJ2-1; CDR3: CASSSHRDSGNEQFF
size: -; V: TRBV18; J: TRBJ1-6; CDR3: CASSPRQGDNSPLHF
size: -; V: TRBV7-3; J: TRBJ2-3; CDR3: CASSSFGAGVGDTQYF
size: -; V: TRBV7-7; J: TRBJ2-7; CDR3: CASSPAEGDEQYF
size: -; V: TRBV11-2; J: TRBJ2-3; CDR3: CASSLMPTDTQYF
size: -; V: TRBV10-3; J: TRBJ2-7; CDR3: CAISGGPSGIYEQYF
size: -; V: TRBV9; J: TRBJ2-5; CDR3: CASSRTSSQETQYF
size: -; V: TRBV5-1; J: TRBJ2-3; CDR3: CASSSGLAGYGDTQYF
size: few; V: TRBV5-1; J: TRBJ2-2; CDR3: CASSPRREGIGELFF
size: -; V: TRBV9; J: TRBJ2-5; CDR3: CASSVVGGGAETQYF
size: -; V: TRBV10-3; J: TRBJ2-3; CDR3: CAISESRTIFTDTQYF
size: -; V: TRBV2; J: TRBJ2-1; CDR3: CASTDPVDRPINNEQFF
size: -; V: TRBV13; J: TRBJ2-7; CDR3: CASSHGQGNEQYF
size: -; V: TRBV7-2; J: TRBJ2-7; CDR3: CASSLGGTGFYEQYF
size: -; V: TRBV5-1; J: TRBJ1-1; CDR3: CASSLDHGRTEAFF
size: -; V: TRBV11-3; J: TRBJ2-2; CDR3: CASSLAGPNTGELFF
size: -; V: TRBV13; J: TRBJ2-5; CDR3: CASSLAGVQETQYF